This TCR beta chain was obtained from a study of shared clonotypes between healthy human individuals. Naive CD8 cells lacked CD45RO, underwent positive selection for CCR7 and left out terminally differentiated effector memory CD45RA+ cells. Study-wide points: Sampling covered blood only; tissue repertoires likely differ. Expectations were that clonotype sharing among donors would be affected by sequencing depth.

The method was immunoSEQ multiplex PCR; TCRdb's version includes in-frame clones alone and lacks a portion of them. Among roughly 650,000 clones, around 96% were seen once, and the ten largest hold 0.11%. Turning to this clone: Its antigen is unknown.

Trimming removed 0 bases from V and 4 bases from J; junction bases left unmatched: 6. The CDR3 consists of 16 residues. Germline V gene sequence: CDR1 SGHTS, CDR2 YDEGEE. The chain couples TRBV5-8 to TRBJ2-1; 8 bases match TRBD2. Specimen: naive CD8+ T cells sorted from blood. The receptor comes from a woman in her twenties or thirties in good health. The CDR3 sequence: CASSLAASGSYNEQFF. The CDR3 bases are TGTGCCAGCAGCTTGGCGGCTAGCGGGTCATACAATGAGCAGTTCTTC.